This T cell receptor beta chain was profiled in a study of cytomegalovirus exposure and HLA in healthy donors. Overall study results and limits: Because they were indistinguishable, some V segments, including TRBV6-2 and TRBV6-3, were excluded. Follow-up analysis found HLA locus-dependent TCR association rates, highest for DRB1 and lowest for HLA-C.

The PCR used 60 Vbeta and 13 Jbeta primers. Some clones are missing from TCRdb's copy, which holds only in-frame ones; the method was immunoSEQ multiplex PCR. The data contain about 160,000 clones, roughly 79% of them singletons. V lost 2 bases and J lost 5, with 9 bases in between. Germline values: CDR1 LNHDA, CDR2 SQIVND (reference sequence). CDR3 length: 13 amino acids. Concerning this clone itself: Its antigen remains unidentified.

The source of this sequence is a man aged 30-40 years in good health and CMV-seronegative. Input material: PBMCs. The chain has TRBV19 and TRBJ1-2; D ambiguous. CDR3 nucleotides: TGTGCCAGTAGTATACGGTCTCATTATGGCTACACCTTC. Encoded protein: CASSIRSHYGYTF.